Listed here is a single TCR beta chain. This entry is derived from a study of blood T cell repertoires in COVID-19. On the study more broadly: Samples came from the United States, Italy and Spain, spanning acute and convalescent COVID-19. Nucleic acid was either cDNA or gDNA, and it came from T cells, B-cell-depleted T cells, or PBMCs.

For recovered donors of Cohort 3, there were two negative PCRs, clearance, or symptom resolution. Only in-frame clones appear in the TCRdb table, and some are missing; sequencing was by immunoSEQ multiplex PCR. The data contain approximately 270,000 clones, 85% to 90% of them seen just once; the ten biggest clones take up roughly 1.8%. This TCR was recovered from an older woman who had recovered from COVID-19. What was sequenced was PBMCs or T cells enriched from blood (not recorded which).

The chain's CDR3 is CASASRGTEAFF. The CDR3 coding sequence is TGTGCCAGCGCCAGCCGGGGAACTGAAGCTTTCTTT. The rearrangement uses TRBV28 and TRBJ1-1, with D uncertain. Germline V CDR1 and CDR2: MDHEN, SYDVKM. Trimming stripped 8 bases from V and 5 bases from J, with 12 bases between. The CDR3 consists of 12 residues.